The T cell receptor (beta chain) described here comes from a study of blood T cell repertoires in COVID-19. Looking at the study overall: Whether acute or convalescent, the COVID-19 samples came from the United States, Italy and Spain. Sources were T cells, B-cell-depleted T cells, or PBMCs; the material itself was cDNA or gDNA.

Methods used by the authors: The assay estimated nucleated cells by amplifying reference gene primers. Generated by immunoSEQ multiplex PCR, the TCRdb table keeps only in-frame clones and is missing some. That table is the source of V, J and clone size, and D and trimming were worked out from the DNA. This sample has 200,000 to 250,000 clones, with around four fifths found just once. The junction had 8 bases not matched to a gene; V was cut back by 5 bases and J by 8 bases. Germline V gene lookup returns CDR1 MDHEN and CDR2 SYDVKM. This CDR3 is 14 amino acids long. The sequenced sample was peripheral blood. This clonotype originated in a man aged 30 to 45 with active or convalescent COVID-19. J is TRBJ1-2 and V is TRBV28; 10 nucleotides align to TRBD1. The CDR3 sequence: CASSPGDRGGGYTF. In DNA form, the CDR3 reads TGTGCCAGCAGTCCAGGGGACAGGGGAGGAGGCTACACCTTC.